A selection of T cell receptor beta chains follows, all from one sample in a study of radiotherapy plus CTLA-4 blockade in lung cancer. Clones were read by immunoSEQ multiplex PCR, and TCRdb kept only the in-frame ones, dropping some. The data show some 110,000 clones, with 81% seen just once and around 3% held by the top ten. The sequencing here drew on peripheral blood, taken from a patient treated with radiotherapy plus ipilimumab. The receptor set was obtained from a human donor with non-small cell lung cancer that progressed on radiotherapy plus ipilimumab. Some clones in this sample may be carry-over from other donors' samples. Both conserved end residues are part of each CDR3. Each record gives: D gene, V gene, clone size, J gene, CDR3 DNA, CDR3 protein. The D gene is left open where the match is weak. Clone size, where shown, is once, few, many, or a class for clones that have expanded.

>-|TRBV12-1|-|TRBJ2-7
TGTGCCAGCAGCCACGCGGGGATAGCGGATTACGAGCAGTACTTC
CASSHAGIADYEQYF
>TRBD2|TRBV6-4|-|TRBJ2-3
TGTGCCAGCAGTGCCGGGGGGGCCCCAGATACGCAGTATTTT
CASSAGGAPDTQYF
>-|TRBV5-1|-|TRBJ2-1
TGCGCCAGCAGCGCCGGACTGAGCTCCTACAATGAGCAGTTCTTC
CASSAGLSSYNEQFF
>TRBD1|TRBV28|-|TRBJ1-2
TGTGCCAGCACTTCTGGGGTACGGGACAGTGGCTACACCTTC
CASTSGVRDSGYTF
>-|TRBV5-8|-|TRBJ1-4
TGTGCCAGCAGCCCCGACCCTGGATCAGTCGGTAATGAAAAACTGTTTTTT
CASSPDPGSVGNEKLFF
>TRBD2|TRBV2|-|TRBJ2-7
TGTGCCAGCGGACTAGGTTCCTACGAGCAGTACTTC
CASGLGSYEQYF
>TRBD2|TRBV7-8|-|TRBJ2-7
TGTGCCAGCAGCTGGGCGGGAGGCGAGCAGTACTTC
CASSWAGGEQYF
>-|TRBV7-2|-|TRBJ2-7
TGTGCCAGCAGCTCCCCAGGTTCCTACGAGCAGTACTTC
CASSSPGSYEQYF
>-|TRBV5-8|few|TRBJ1-5
TGTGCCAGCAGCTCGACAGGCAGCAATCAGCCCCAGCATTTT
CASSSTGSNQPQHF
>-|TRBV6-5|few|TRBJ2-7
TGTGCCAGCAGTTACTCGTTGGGGACTGCCTACGAGCAGTACTTC
CASSYSLGTAYEQYF
>-|TRBV10-2|-|TRBJ2-3
TGCGCCAGCAGTAGGACAGATACGCAGTATTTT
CASSRTDTQYF
>-|TRBV2|few|TRBJ1-6
TGTGCCAGCAGTGAAGAGTACTCACCCCTCCACTTT
CASSEEYSPLHF
>-|TRBV5-4|-|TRBJ2-3
TGTGCCAGCAGCTTGGACTCATCTTCATCAGATACGCAGTATTTT
CASSLDSSSSDTQYF
>-|TRBV19|-|TRBJ2-7
TGTGCCAGTAGTACCCGGGACGAAGCCTACGAGCAGTACTTC
CASSTRDEAYEQYF
>-|TRBV6-5|-|TRBJ2-3
TGTGCCAGCAGTTACTCGGATACGCAGTATTTT
CASSYSDTQYF
>-|TRBV6-1|-|TRBJ1-5
TGTGCCAGCAGTGAACCAGTTCATAGCAATCAGCCCCAGCATTTT
CASSEPVHSNQPQHF
>-|TRBV27|-|TRBJ2-3
TGTGCCAGCAGTTTAAGGTTTCGGGGCACAGATACGCAGTATTTT
CASSLRFRGTDTQYF
>-|TRBV7-3|-|TRBJ2-1
TGTGCCAGCAGCTTAGTTGCGGGCGGGGCTGAGCAGTTCTTC
CASSLVAGGAEQFF
>-|TRBV7-9|-|TRBJ2-3
TGTGCCAGCAGCTTAGGGACAGTCACAGATACGCAGTATTTT
CASSLGTVTDTQYF
>-|TRBV19|-|TRBJ1-3
TGTGCCAGTAATTCCGGGACCGCTTACTCTGGAAACACCATATATTTT
CASNSGTAYSGNTIYF
>-|TRBV27|-|TRBJ1-5
TGTGCCAGCGGGAAGGGGGATTTGAGCAATCAGCCCCAGCATTTT
CASGKGDLSNQPQHF
>TRBD2|TRBV19|-|TRBJ2-1
TGTGCCAGTAGCTCCGGACTAGCGGGGGCCTACAATGAGCAGTTCTTC
CASSSGLAGAYNEQFF
>-|TRBV5-1|once|TRBJ2-3
TGCGCCAGCAGCGGAACTAGCACAGATACGCAGTATTTT
CASSGTSTDTQYF
>TRBD1|TRBV19|-|TRBJ2-7
TGTGCCAGTAGTATAGCCGGACAGGGCTACGAGCAGTACTTC
CASSIAGQGYEQYF
>-|TRBV4-3|-|TRBJ2-4
TGCGCCAGCAGCCAAGATCGATGGGACTTCACTAGTTTAGCCAAAAACATTCAGTACTTC
CASSQDRWDFTSLAKNIQYF
>TRBD1|TRBV19|-|TRBJ1-2
TGTGCCAGTAGTATAGCGGGGACAGGGGCCTATGGCTACACCTTC
CASSIAGTGAYGYTF
>-|TRBV5-8|-|TRBJ2-3
TGTGCCAGCAGCTTGGGAACGACGGCAGATACGCAGTATTTT
CASSLGTTADTQYF
>-|TRBV6-5|-|TRBJ1-1
TGTGCCAGCAGGGTTAGGGGCATGAACACTGAAGCTTTCTTT
CASRVRGMNTEAFF
>-|TRBV7-9|-|TRBJ2-1
TGTGCCAGCAGCTTAGCGCGACTACTTCTGAACGATGAGCAGTTCTTC
CASSLARLLLNDEQFF